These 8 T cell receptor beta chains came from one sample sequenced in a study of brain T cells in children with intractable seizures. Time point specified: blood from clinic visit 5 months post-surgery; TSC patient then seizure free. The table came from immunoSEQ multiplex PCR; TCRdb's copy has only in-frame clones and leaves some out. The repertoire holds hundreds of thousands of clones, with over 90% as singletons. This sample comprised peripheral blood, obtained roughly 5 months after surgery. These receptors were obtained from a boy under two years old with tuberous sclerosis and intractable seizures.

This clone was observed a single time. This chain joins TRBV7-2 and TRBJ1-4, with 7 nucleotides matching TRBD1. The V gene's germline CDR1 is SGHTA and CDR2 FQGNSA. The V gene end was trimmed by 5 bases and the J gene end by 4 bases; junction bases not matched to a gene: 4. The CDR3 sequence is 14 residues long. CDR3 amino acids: CASSGTEFNEKLFF. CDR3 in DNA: TGTGCCAGCAGCGGGACAGAGTTTAATGAAAAACTGTTTTTT.

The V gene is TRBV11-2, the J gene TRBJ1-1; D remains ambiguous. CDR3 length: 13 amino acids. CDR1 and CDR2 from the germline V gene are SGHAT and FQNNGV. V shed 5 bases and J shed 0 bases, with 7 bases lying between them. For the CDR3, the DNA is TGTGCCAGCAGCCCCGCACTGAACACTGAAGCTTTCTTT. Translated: CASSPALNTEAFF.

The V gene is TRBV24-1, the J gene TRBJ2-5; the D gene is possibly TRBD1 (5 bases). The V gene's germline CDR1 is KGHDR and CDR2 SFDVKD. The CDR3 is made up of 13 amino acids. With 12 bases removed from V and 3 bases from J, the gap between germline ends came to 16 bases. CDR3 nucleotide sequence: TGTGCCTCCCACAGGCCAGGCAAAGAGACCCAGTACTTC. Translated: CASHRPGKETQYF.

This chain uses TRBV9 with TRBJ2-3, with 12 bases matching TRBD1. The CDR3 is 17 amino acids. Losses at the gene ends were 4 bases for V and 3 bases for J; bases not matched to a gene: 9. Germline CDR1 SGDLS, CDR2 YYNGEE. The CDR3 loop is CASSPRGTGGPTDTQYF. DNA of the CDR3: TGTGCCAGCAGCCCAAGGGGGACAGGGGGCCCGACAGATACGCAGTATTTT.

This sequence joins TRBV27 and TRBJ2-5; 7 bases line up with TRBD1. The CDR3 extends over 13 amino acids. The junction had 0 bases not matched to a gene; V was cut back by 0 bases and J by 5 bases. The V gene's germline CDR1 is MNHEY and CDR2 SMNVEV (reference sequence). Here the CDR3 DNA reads TGTGCCAGCAGTTTATCACAGGGGGAGACCCAGTACTTC. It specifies CASSLSQGETQYF.

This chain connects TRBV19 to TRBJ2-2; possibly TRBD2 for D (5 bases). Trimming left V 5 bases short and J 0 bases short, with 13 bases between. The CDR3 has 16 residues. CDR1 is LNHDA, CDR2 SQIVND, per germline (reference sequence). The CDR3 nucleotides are TGTGCCAGTAGTCGCGGAGGAGGCGCGAACACCGGGGAGCTGTTTTTT. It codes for CASSRGGGANTGELFF.

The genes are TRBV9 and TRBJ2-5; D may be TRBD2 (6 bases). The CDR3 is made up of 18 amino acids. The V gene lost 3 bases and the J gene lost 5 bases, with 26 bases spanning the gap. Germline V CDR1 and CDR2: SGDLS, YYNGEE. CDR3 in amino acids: CASSAGGAGTPREETQYF. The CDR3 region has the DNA TGTGCCAGCAGCGCTGGGGGAGCCGGGACTCCCCGGGAGGAGACCCAGTACTTC.

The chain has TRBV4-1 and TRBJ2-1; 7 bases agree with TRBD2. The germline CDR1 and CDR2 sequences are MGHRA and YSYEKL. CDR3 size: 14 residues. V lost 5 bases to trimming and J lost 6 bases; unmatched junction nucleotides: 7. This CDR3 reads CASSDSGVFNEQFF. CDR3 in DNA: TGCGCCAGCAGCGACAGCGGGGTGTTCAATGAGCAGTTCTTC.